These 26 T cell receptor beta chains originate from one sample sequenced in a study of Graves' ophthalmopathy and Graves' hyperthyroidism. Amplified material comprised TCR beta CDR3 regions derived from RNA transcripts. Amplification began with first-round RT-PCR using HTBI primers, then second-round multiplex PCR was performed. TCRdb passed the multiplex PCR reads through MiXCR, listing each CDR3 protein once. There are hundreds of thousands of distinct CDR3 sequences in the sample; about 24% occur only once, and around 7% lies in the top ten. Sequenced sample: peripheral blood. The source is a young woman with stable Graves' hyperthyroidism. Some clones in this sample may be carry-over from other donors' samples.

At least ten counts were recorded for this clonotype. The chain has TRBV25-1 and TRBJ1-1; no reliable D call. From germline, CDR1 is MGHDK and CDR2 SYGVNS. The CDR3 contains 15 residues. The V end lost 3 bases, the J end lost 1 base, and 12 bases lay between the germline ends. The CDR3, as DNA: TGTGCCAGCAGTGACCCTCGCGCGGGGAACACTGAAGCTTTCTTT. Translation: CASSDPRAGNTEAFF.

This clonotype has at least ten counts. The chain uses TRBV20-1 and TRBJ1-6; D is possibly TRBD1 (5 bases). The CDR3 sequence is 16 residues long. CDR1 and CDR2 (germline): DFQATT, SNEGSKA (reference sequence). The V gene lost 0 bases and the J gene lost 1 base, with 10 bases spanning the gap. The CDR3 region has the DNA TGCAGTGCTAGAGAGGGGGGGTTTTCCTATAATTCACCCCTCCACTTT. The encoded protein is CSAREGGFSYNSPLHF.

This clonotype was seen only a few times. The V gene is TRBV12-3 or TRBV12-4, the J gene TRBJ1-1; no firm D call. V lost 7 bases and J 7 bases, leaving 10 bases between the germline ends. The CDR3 loop spans 11 amino acids. DNA of the CDR3: TGTGCCAGCAAAGGGCAAATTGAAGCTTTCTTT. Encoded protein: CASKGQIEAFF.

A note on this clonotype: A much larger clone sits a single nucleotide away, making a read error possible. No conserved phenylalanine or tryptophan ends this CDR3, so it is likely a read error. The chain uses TRBV19 and TRBJ1-2; D is unresolved. The CDR3 totals 15 residues. The ends were cut back, 0 bases at V and 2 bases at J, with 10 bases in the middle. Germline loops: CDR1 LNHDA, CDR2 SQIVND (reference sequence). In DNA, the CDR3 is TGTGCCAGTAGTATAGACAGGCAGAAGAACTATGGCTACACCTAC. Amino acids: CASSIDRQKNYGYTY.

The rearrangement links TRBV7-8 to TRBJ1-5; D ambiguous. The germline gives CDR1 SGHVS, CDR2 FQNEAQ. The CDR3 runs to 14 residues. V was cut by 0 bases and J by 5 bases, with 8 bases left in between. CDR3 nucleotide sequence: TGTGCCAGCAGCTTAGCAGGCCTCGATCAGCCCCAGCATTTT. Its protein product is CASSLAGLDQPQHF.

The rearrangement links TRBV12-3 or TRBV12-4 to TRBJ1-2; 8 bases fit TRBD1. With V trimmed by 5 bases and J by 9 bases, 8 bases remained unmatched. The CDR3 is made up of 13 amino acids. CDR3 DNA: TGTGCCAGCAGTCCGACAGGGGAGGTTAGCTACACCTTC. Its translation: CASSPTGEVSYTF.

This clonotype was counted at least ten times. The chain employs TRBV2 and TRBJ1-6, with D tentatively TRBD1 (5 bases). Germline lookup yields CDR1 SNHLY and CDR2 FYNNEI. Trimming took off 3 bases at V and 7 bases at J, with 10 bases between the two ends. The CDR3 runs to 14 residues. The CDR3 nucleotides are TGTGCCAGCAGTGAGGGGGGATTAAATTCACCCCTCCACTTT. This sequence encodes CASSEGGLNSPLHF.

The chain has TRBV2 and TRBJ1-1, with no clear D. The CDR3 is 11 residues long. Trimming stripped 7 bases from V and 5 bases from J, with 8 bases between. Germline assignment: CDR1 SNHLY and CDR2 FYNNEI. The CDR3 bases are TGTGCCAGCATAACCCGTACTGAAGCTTTCTTT. This gives the protein CASITRTEAFF.

There are a few counts of this clonotype. This sequence joins TRBV30 and TRBJ2-7, with no clear D. Trimming left V 2 bases short and J 4 bases short, with 12 bases between. The length of the CDR3 is 13 residues. The germline CDR1 and CDR2 sequences are GTSNPN and SVGIG (reference sequence). The chain's CDR3 is CAWSPPPLYEQYF. The CDR3, as DNA: TGTGCCTGGAGTCCCCCTCCGTTGTACGAGCAGTACTTC. The entire variable domain, with the rest obtained from reference TRBV30 and TRBJ2-7, is as follows: SQTIHQWPATLVQPVGSPLSLECTVEGTSNPNLYWYRQAAGRGLQLLFYSVGIGQISSEVPQNLSASRPQDRQFILSSKKLLLSDSGFYLCAWSPPPLYEQYFGPGTRLTVT.

This clonotype was observed many times. The chain links TRBV7-2 to TRBJ1-1; D ambiguous. Trimming took 1 base from V and 8 from J, leaving 11 bases between them. The germline V gene has CDR1 SGHTA and CDR2 FQGNSA. CDR3 length: 13 amino acids. CDR3 sequence reads: CASSLVAGQEAFF. CDR3 DNA: TGTGCCAGCAGCTTAGTTGCAGGCCAAGAAGCTTTCTTT.

This clonotype was detected ten times or more. The chain joins TRBV5-1 to TRBJ1-1, with 7 positions matching TRBD1. The germline V gene encodes CDR1 SGHRS and CDR2 YFSETQ. CDR3 size: 15 residues. Trimming at V came to 6 bases and at J to 2 bases, leaving 10 bases not matched to a gene. As DNA, the CDR3 is TGCGCCAGCACCCCCTGGGGACAGTTAAACACTGAAGCTTTCTTT. It translates to CASTPWGQLNTEAFF.

The rearrangement joins TRBV2 to TRBJ2-3; 10 bases match TRBD1. Trimming took 5 bases from V and 4 from J; bases not matched to a gene: 12. The CDR3 has 17 residues. Germline V lookup: CDR1 SNHLY, CDR2 FYNNEI. In DNA, the CDR3 is TGTGCCAGCAGTCTAACCCCCCCCGGGACAGGGGCAGATACGCAGTATTTT. Protein product: CASSLTPPGTGADTQYF.

The count of this clonotype is one. The chain couples TRBV6-1 to TRBJ2-7, with D perhaps TRBD1 (6 bases). Germline assignment: CDR1 MNHNS and CDR2 SASEGT. This CDR3 contains 17 residues. V shed 2 bases and J shed 1 base, with 18 bases lying between them. In DNA, the CDR3 is TGTGCCAGCAGTGAAAGTAAGGTGGGGGCCCCTTCCTACGAGCAGTACTTC. Its translation: CASSESKVGAPSYEQYF.

This clonotype was found many times. The V gene is TRBV7-6, the J gene TRBJ1-6; TRBD1 agrees at 8 bases. The V segment lost 5 bases and the J segment 9 bases; nucleotides outside the gene matches: 9. From germline, CDR1 is SGHVS and CDR2 FNYEAQ. The CDR3 totals 15 residues. The CDR3 sequence is CASSRDRKGGSPLHF. CDR3 bases: TGTGCCAGCAGCCGGGACAGGAAAGGGGGTTCACCCCTCCACTTT.

This clonotype has a count of ten or more. This chain uses TRBV13 with TRBJ1-2; a possible D gene is TRBD1 (5 bases). V was shortened by 5 bases and J by 4 bases, with 20 bases between the two germline ends. The CDR3 is 16 amino acids. CDR1 and CDR2 from the germline V gene are PRHDT and FYEKMQ (reference sequence). CDR3 bases: TGTGCCAGCAGCCCCGGCGAGGGGCGGTTCGTCTATGGCTACACCTTC. Its translation is CASSPGEGRFVYGYTF. The full variable domain, in which reference TRBV13 and TRBJ1-2 provide the parts outside the CDR3, is AAGVIQSPRHLIKEKRETATLKCYPIPRHDTVYWYQQGPGQDPQFLISFYEKMQSDKGSIPDRFSAQQFSDYHSELNMSSLELGDSALYFCASSPGEGRFVYGYTFGSGTRLTVV.

The J gene is TRBJ1-1, the V gene TRBV6-2 or TRBV6-3; 8 positions match TRBD1. Germline V CDR1 and CDR2: MNHEY, SVGEGT. The CDR3 runs to 14 residues. With V trimmed by 5 bases and J by 8 bases, 10 bases remained unmatched. The CDR3 sequence is CASSTPDRGLEAFF. Written as DNA, the CDR3 is TGTGCCAGCAGTACCCCAGACAGGGGACTCGAAGCTTTCTTT.

This clonotype was picked up many times. CDR3 sequence reads: CASAFLGTGELFF. For the CDR3, the DNA is TGTGCCAGCGCGTTCCTGGGCACCGGGGAGCTGTTTTTT. The chain uses TRBV12-3 or TRBV12-4 and TRBJ2-2; no clear D. Trimming took 8 bases from V and 4 from J, leaving 11 bases between them. The CDR3 runs to 13 residues.

This clonotype came up many times. The chain recombines TRBV20-1 with TRBJ2-4; unclear D gene. The germline gives CDR1 DFQATT, CDR2 SNEGSKA (reference sequence). Trimming left V 5 bases short and J 9 bases short, with 11 bases between. The length of the CDR3 is 11 residues. The CDR3 sequence is CSAFSAAIQYF. DNA for the CDR3: TGCAGTGCTTTCTCGGCTGCCATTCAGTACTTC.

This clonotype occurred many times. This chain links TRBV2 with TRBJ1-5; TRBD1 might be the D (5 bases). The CDR3 contains 13 residues. Trimming pared 8 bases from V and 3 bases from J, leaving 11 bases between. The V gene's germline CDR1 is SNHLY and CDR2 FYNNEI. The CDR3 DNA reads as TGTGCCAGCTCGAGACAGTTCAATCAGCCCCAGCATTTT. Amino acid sequence: CASSRQFNQPQHF.

This clonotype has a single count. This may be a read error, as it is one base from a much larger clone. This chain uses TRBV12-3 or TRBV12-4 with TRBJ2-7; weak D call: TRBD1 (5 bases). CDR3 length equals 15 residues. V was trimmed by 2 bases and J by 5 bases, leaving 16 bases between them. The CDR3 DNA reads as TGTGCCAGCAGTTTAACCCTTCAGGGTTCGGACGAGCAGTACTTC. This translates into CASSLTLQGSDEQYF.

The chain combines TRBV11-2 with TRBJ1-1; D may be TRBD1 (6 bases). Deletions cut 2 bases from V and 4 bases from J, with 14 bases between. Germline V CDR1 and CDR2: SGHAT, FQNNGV. The CDR3 has 15 residues. This CDR3 is CASSLTGGASTEAFF. The DNA of the CDR3 is TGTGCCAGCAGCTTAACGGGGGGCGCGAGCACTGAAGCTTTCTTT. The variable domain in full, completed from reference TRBV11-2 and TRBJ1-1, reads EAGVAQSPRYKIIEKRQSVAFWCNPISGHATLYWYQQILGQGPKLLIQFQNNGVVDDSQLPKDRFSAERLKGVDSTLKIQPAKLEDSAVYLCASSLTGGASTEAFFGQGTRLTVV.

Of note for this clonotype: Possible read error: a much larger clone is one base away. This chain joins TRBV29-1 and TRBJ2-7; D gene ambiguous. Per germline, CDR1 SQVTM and CDR2 ANQGSEA. The CDR3 length is 12 residues. CDR3 in amino acids: CSVEVYTYEQCF. CDR3 nucleotide sequence: TGCAGCGTTGAGGTGTATACCTACGAGCAGTGCTTC.

This clonotype was found many times. The gene calls are TRBV2 and TRBJ1-2; 8 bases are shared with TRBD1. This CDR3 spans 14 amino acids. V shed 6 bases, J shed 7 bases, and the junction held 10 bases outside the gene matches. The germline gives CDR1 SNHLY, CDR2 FYNNEI. CDR3 nucleotide sequence: TGTGCCAGCAGAGCACGGACAGGGATGCGTGGCTACACCTTC. It translates to CASRARTGMRGYTF.

Ten or more counts support this clonotype. This sequence joins TRBV20-1 and TRBJ2-7; the match to TRBD2 covers 8 bases. J lost 5 bases, V lost 5 bases, and 14 bases had no gene match. Looked up from germline, CDR1 is DFQATT and CDR2 is SNEGSKA (reference sequence). The CDR3 runs 15 residues. The CDR3 protein is CSASPIAGSLHEQYF. The CDR3 nucleotides read TGCAGTGCTTCCCCGATAGCGGGGTCGTTGCACGAGCAGTACTTC.

This clonotype was detected many times. The chain couples TRBV20-1 to TRBJ1-1; unclear D gene. The CDR3 has 11 residues. Deletions cut 3 bases from V and 1 base from J, with 3 bases between. The V gene's germline CDR1 is DFQATT and CDR2 SNEGSKA (reference sequence). CDR3 nucleotides: TGCAGTGCTAGCAGGAACACTGAAGCTTTCTTT. This gives the protein CSASRNTEAFF.

In its sample, this clonotype was seen many times. V usage is TRBV7-3 and J usage is TRBJ2-2; D gene uncertain. The CDR3 runs 12 residues. In germline, CDR1 is SGHTA, CDR2 FQGTGA. V lost 1 base, J lost 6 bases, and 3 bases lay in between. Here the CDR3 reads CASSLMAGELFF. The CDR3 coding sequence is TGTGCCAGCAGCTTAATGGCCGGGGAGCTGTTTTTT.